This T cell receptor beta chain was sequenced in a study of post-analysis software for immune sequencing data. As for the study in general: Several disease courses (relapsing-remitting, secondary progressive and progressive-relapsing) of multiple sclerosis were included.

The CDR3 runs 17 residues. Germline V CDR1 and CDR2: SGHVS, FQNEAQ. V lost 4 bases to trimming and J lost 4 bases, with 17 bases between them. The sample holds one count of this clonotype. The antigen is not known. Sequencing libraries made from TCR beta cDNA carried unique molecular identifiers. Some 500,000 cDNA molecules were recovered from an input of about 0.9 to 11 million T cells. TCRdb processed the PCR reads anew with MiXCR; each CDR3 protein has one entry. This table holds roughly 800,000 distinct CDR3 sequences, roughly 50% found once. Whole-study findings and limits: Same-batch samples co-clustered strongly by F measure. The five TRBV segments detected at higher frequency in patients than in controls included TRBV5-6, TRBV5-1 and TRBV20-1.

The V and J genes are TRBV7-8 and TRBJ2-6; D may correspond to TRBD1 or TRBD2 (6 bases each). Material: blood. The receptor was isolated from a girl aged 5-17 years with multiple sclerosis. CDR3 residues: CASSYAPGASGANVLTF. The DNA of the CDR3 is TGTGCCAGCAGCTATGCTCCGGGGGCGTCAGGGGCCAACGTCCTGACTTTC. Full variable domain (outside the CDR3, taken from reference TRBV7-8 and TRBJ2-6): GAGVSQSPRYKVAKRGQDVALRCDPISGHVSLFWYQQALGQGPEFLTYFQNEAQLDKSGLPSDRFFAERPEGSVSTLKIQRTQQEDSAVYLCASSYAPGASGANVLTFGAGSRLTVL.